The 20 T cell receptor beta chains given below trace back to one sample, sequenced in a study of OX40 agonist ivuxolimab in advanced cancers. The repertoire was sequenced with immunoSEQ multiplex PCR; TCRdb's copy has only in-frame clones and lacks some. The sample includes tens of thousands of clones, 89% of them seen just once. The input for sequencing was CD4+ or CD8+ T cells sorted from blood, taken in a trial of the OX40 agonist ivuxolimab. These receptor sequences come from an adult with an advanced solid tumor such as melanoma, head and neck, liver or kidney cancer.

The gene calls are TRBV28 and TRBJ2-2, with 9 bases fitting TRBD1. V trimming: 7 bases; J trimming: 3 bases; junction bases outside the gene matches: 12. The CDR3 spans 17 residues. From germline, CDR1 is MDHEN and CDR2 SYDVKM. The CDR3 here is CASNLPPGQGDTGELFF. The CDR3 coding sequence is TGTGCCAGCAACCTCCCCCCGGGACAGGGTGACACCGGGGAGCTGTTTTTT.

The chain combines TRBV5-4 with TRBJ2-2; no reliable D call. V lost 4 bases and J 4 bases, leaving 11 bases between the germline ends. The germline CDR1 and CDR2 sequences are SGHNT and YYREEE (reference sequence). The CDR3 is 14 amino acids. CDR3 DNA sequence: TGTGCCAGCAGCCCGGATAGATCCACCGGGGAGCTGTTTTTT. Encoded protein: CASSPDRSTGELFF.

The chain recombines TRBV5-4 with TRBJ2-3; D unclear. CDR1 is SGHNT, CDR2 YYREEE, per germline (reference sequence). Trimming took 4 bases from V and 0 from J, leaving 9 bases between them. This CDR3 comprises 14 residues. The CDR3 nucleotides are TGTGCCAGCAGCCTCAGAACTAGCACAGATACGCAGTATTTT. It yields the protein CASSLRTSTDTQYF.

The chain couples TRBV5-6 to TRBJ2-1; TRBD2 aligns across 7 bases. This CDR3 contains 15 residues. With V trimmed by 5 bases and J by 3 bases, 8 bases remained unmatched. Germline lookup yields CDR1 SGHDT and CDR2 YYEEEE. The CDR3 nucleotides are TGTGCCAGCAGGGAAACCGGGACTAACTACAATGAGCAGTTCTTC. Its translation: CASRETGTNYNEQFF.

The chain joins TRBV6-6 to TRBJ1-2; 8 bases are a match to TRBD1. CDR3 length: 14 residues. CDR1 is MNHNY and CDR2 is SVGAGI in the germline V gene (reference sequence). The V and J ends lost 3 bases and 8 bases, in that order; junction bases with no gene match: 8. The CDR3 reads CASSYEGQGSGYTF. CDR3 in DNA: TGTGCCAGCAGTTATGAAGGACAGGGCAGCGGCTACACCTTC.

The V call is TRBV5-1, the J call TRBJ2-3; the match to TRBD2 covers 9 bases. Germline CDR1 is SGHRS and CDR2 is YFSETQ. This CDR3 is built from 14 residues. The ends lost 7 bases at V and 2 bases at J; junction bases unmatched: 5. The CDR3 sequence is CASGGGGLTDTQYF. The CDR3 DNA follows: TGCGCCAGCGGCGGGGGGGGACTCACAGATACGCAGTATTTT. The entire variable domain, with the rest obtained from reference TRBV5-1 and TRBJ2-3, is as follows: KAGVTQTPRYLIKTRGQQVTLSCSPISGHRSVSWYQQTPGQGLQFLFEYFSETQRNKGNFPGRFSGRQFSNSRSEMNVSTLELGDSALYLCASGGGGLTDTQYFGPGTRLTVL.

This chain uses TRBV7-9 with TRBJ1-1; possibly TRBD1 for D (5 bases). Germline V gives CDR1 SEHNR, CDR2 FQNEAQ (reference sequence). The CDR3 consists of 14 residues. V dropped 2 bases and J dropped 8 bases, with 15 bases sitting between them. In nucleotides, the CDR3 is TGTGCCAGCAGCTTATTTGGGGCTCGGGAGGAAGCTTTCTTT. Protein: CASSLFGAREEAFF.

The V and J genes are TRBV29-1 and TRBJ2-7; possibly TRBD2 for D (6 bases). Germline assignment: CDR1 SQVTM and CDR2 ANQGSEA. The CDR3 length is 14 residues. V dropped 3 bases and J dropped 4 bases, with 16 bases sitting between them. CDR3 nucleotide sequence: TGCAGCGTTGAGGAACAGGCCGGGGGATACGAGCAGTACTTC. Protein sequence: CSVEEQAGGYEQYF.

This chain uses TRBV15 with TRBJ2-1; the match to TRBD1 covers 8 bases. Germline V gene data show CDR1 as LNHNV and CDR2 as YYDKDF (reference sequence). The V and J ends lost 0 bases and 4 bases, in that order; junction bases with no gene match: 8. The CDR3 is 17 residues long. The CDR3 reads CATSRDLRQGHYNEQFF. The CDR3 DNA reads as TGTGCCACCAGCAGAGATCTGCGACAGGGGCATTACAATGAGCAGTTCTTC.

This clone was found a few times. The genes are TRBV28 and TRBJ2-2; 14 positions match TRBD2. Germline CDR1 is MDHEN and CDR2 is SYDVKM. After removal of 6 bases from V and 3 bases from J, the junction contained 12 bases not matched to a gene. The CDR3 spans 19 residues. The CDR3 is CASSLRRTSGGYHTGELFF. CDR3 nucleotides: TGTGCCAGCAGCCTCAGACGGACTAGCGGGGGGTATCACACCGGGGAGCTGTTTTTT.

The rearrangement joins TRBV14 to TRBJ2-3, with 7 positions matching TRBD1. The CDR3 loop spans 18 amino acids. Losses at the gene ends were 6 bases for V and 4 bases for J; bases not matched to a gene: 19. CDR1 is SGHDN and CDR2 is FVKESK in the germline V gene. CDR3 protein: CASSPDRSRILGPDTQYF. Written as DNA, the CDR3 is TGTGCCAGCAGTCCGGACAGGTCGCGGATTTTAGGTCCAGATACGCAGTATTTT.

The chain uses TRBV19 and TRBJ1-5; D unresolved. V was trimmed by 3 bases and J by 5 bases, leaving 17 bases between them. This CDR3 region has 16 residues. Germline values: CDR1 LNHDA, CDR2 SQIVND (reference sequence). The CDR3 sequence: CASSILRNPSDQPQHF. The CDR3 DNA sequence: TGTGCCAGTAGTATTCTCCGGAACCCGTCCGATCAGCCCCAGCATTTT.

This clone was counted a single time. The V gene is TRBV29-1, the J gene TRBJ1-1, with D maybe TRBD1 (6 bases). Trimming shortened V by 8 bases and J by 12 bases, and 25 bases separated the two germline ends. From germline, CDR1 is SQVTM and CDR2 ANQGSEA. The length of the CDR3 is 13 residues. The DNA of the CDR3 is TGCAGCTTTAGGCCGGGGGCCGTTAGCAGACCTTTCTTT. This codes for CSFRPGAVSRPFF. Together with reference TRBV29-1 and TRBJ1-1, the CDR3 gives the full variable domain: SAVISQKPSRDICQRGTSLTIQCQVDSQVTMMFWYRQQPGQSLTLIATANQGSEATYESGFVIDKFPISRPNLTFSTLTVSNMSPEDSSIYLCSFRPGAVSRPFFGQGTRLTVV.

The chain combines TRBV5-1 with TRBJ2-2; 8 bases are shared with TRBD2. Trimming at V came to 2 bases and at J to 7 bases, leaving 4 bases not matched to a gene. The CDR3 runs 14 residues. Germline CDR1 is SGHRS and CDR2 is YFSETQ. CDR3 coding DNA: TGCGCCAGCAGCTTAGCGGGGGCAGGCGGGGAGCTGTTTTTT. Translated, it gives CASSLAGAGGELFF.

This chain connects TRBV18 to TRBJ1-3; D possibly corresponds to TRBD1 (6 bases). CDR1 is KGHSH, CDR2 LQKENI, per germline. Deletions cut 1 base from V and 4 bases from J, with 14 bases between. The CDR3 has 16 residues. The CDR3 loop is CASSPQGDTLGNTIYF. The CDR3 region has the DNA TGTGCCAGCTCACCACAGGGGGACACCCTCGGAAACACCATATATTTT.

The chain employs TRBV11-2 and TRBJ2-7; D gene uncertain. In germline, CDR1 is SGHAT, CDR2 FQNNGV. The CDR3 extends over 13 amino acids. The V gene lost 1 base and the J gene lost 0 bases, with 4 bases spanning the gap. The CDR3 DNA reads TGTGCCAGCAGCTTAGTCGGCTCCTACGAGCAGTACTTC. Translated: CASSLVGSYEQYF.

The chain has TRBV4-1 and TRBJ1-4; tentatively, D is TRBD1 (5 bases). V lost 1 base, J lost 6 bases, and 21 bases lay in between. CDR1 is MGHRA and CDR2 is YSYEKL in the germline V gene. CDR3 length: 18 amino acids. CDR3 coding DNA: TGCGCCAGCAGCCAAGTATGGGGGAGTTCGGGGGGATATGAAAAACTGTTTTTT. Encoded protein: CASSQVWGSSGGYEKLFF.

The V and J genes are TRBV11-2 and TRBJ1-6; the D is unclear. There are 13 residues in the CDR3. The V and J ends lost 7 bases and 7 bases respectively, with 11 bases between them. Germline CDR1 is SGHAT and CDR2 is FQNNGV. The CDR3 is CASKGTANSPLHF. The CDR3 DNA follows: TGTGCCAGCAAGGGAACAGCGAATTCACCCCTCCACTTT.

In DNA, the CDR3 is TGTGCCAGCAGCCACTCCCCTAGCGGGAGCTCCTACGAGCAGTACTTC. Translation: CASSHSPSGSSYEQYF. The chain uses TRBV5-6 and TRBJ2-7; 10 nucleotides match TRBD2. J lost 0 bases, V lost 4 bases, and 7 bases had no gene match. The CDR3 sequence is 16 residues long. Germline CDR1 is SGHDT and CDR2 is YYEEEE.

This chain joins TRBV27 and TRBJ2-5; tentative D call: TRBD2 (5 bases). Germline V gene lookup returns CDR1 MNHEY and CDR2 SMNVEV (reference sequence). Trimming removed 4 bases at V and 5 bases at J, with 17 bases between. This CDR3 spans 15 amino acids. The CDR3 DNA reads TGTGCCAGCAGTTCTCTAGGGCCCGGGGAGGAGACCCAGTACTTC. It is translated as CASSSLGPGEETQYF.